The entry below describes one TCR beta chain. This specimen belongs to a study of somatic mutations in cytotoxic T cells in rheumatoid arthritis. About the research overall: Patient blood (roughly 32 ml EDTA) was drawn right after diagnosis, before any treatment.

Magnetic beads with positive selection isolated CD4+ and CD8+ fractions, whose purity was verified by flow cytometry. The repertoire was sequenced with immunoSEQ multiplex PCR; TCRdb's copy has only in-frame clones and lacks some. The sample records 13,000 to 15,000 clones, around 76% being singletons. Deletions cut 0 bases from V and 10 bases from J, with 10 bases between. Germline values: CDR1 SGHNT, CDR2 YYREEE (reference sequence). The CDR3 is made up of 12 amino acids. This sequence originates from an adult with rheumatoid arthritis. The V and J genes are TRBV5-4 and TRBJ1-1; weak D call: TRBD1 (5 bases). The sample was CD8+ T cells sorted from blood. DNA of the CDR3: TGTGCCAGCAGCTTGGAGGCCCAGGGAGCTTTCTTT. Residues: CASSLEAQGAFF.